This TCR beta chain appears in the sequencing data of a study of CD4 T cells in relation to SARS-CoV-2 and coronaviruses. Study-wide background: After roughly eleven days of antigen culture, PBMC TCR beta CDR3s were sequenced.

Before the COVID-19 pandemic, during about 2011-2019, CD4+ T cells were taken from unexposed donors. The cells were cultured for 10 days before CD4+ T cells were isolated. As cell numbers allowed, unexposed-donor CD4+ T cells faced SARS-CoV-2 S/N and four cold-coronavirus spikes. Fresh IL-2 medium replaced half the medium on days 3 and 7. This CDR3 contains 12 residues. V shed 1 base and J shed 6 bases, with 7 bases lying between them. Germline CDR1 and CDR2: SGHTA and FQGNSA. The table came from immunoSEQ multiplex PCR; TCRdb's copy has only in-frame clones and leaves some out. Among 28,000 or so clones listed, about three quarters were seen once. Concerning this clone itself: Its antigen is as yet unknown.

The specimen was CD4+ T cells from PBMCs, cultured in vitro. The chain employs TRBV7-2 and TRBJ2-7; D is possibly TRBD2 (5 bases). The clonotype originates from a human donor in good health. The CDR3 DNA reads TGTGCCAGCAGCTTAGTACTAGGCGAGCAGTACTTC. Translation gives CASSLVLGEQYF.